These 18 T cell receptor beta chains originate from one sample sequenced in a study of blood T cells in healthy people across ages. Using a J-beta primer mix together with a sample-barcoded 5' primer, a second PCR was run for roughly 6 to 12 cycles. TCRdb analysed the 5' RACE reads with MiXCR anew, one entry per CDR3 protein. The data contain about 830,000 distinct CDR3 sequences, around two thirds of them singletons. The material sequenced was blood. The source of these receptors is a man aged 25-40 years in good health.

This clonotype has a handful of counts. The V call is TRBV2, the J call TRBJ2-5; 9 bases are a match to TRBD2. Germline V lookup: CDR1 SNHLY, CDR2 FYNNEI. Trimming took 4 bases from V and 5 from J; bases not matched to a gene: 14. The CDR3 contains 17 residues. CDR3: CASSGGSGGPLRETQYF. CDR3 DNA: TGTGCCAGCAGTGGAGGTAGCGGGGGACCCCTCCGCGAGACCCAGTACTTC.

The J gene is TRBJ2-5, the V gene TRBV16; TRBD1 agrees at 7 bases. V dropped 1 base and J dropped 11; count of bases not matched to a gene: 13. Germline values: CDR1 KGHSY, CDR2 FQNENV. This CDR3 has 15 residues. DNA of the CDR3: TGTGCCAGCAGCCAATTCGGGACAGAGCCTAGAGAGCAGTACTTC. This translates into CASSQFGTEPREQYF.

The chain recombines TRBV29-1 with TRBJ2-5, with D perhaps TRBD1 (6 bases). The ends were cut back, 0 bases at V and 11 bases at J, with 10 bases in the middle. The CDR3 has 11 amino acids. Germline assignment: CDR1 SQVTM and CDR2 ANQGSEA. The CDR3, as DNA: TGCAGCGTTGAAGACAGGGGTGAGCAGTACTTC. Translating it yields CSVEDRGEQYF.

This rearrangement joins TRBV2 to TRBJ1-5, with D tentatively TRBD1 (5 bases). This CDR3 is 13 amino acids long. Trimming removed 8 bases at V and 1 base at J, with 9 bases between. Germline V gene data show CDR1 as SNHLY and CDR2 as FYNNEI. CDR3 DNA sequence: TGTGCCAGCTTCCGGGACAGCAATCAGCCCCAGCATTTT. Translating gives CASFRDSNQPQHF. Drawing the rest from reference TRBV2 and TRBJ1-5, the complete variable domain is EPEVTQTPSHQVTQMGQEVILRCVPISNHLYFYWYRQILGQKVEFLVSFYNNEISEKSEIFDDQFSVERPDGSNFTLKIRSTKLEDSAMYFCASFRDSNQPQHFGDGTRLSIL.

This sequence joins TRBV28 and TRBJ2-1; 9 nucleotides agree with TRBD2. The CDR3 has 15 amino acids. In germline, CDR1 is MDHEN, CDR2 SYDVKM. V shed 3 bases, J shed 13 bases, and the junction held 13 bases outside the gene matches. CDR3 protein: CASSFPGLAGRVQFF. The CDR3 DNA reads TGTGCCAGCAGTTTCCCAGGGCTAGCGGGAAGGGTCCAGTTCTTC.

This clonotype was observed a few times. CDR3 nucleotide sequence: TGTGCCAGCAGCCCCAGACTAGCGGGGGTCGGAGATACGCAGTATTTT. Translated: CASSPRLAGVGDTQYF. This sequence joins TRBV7-9 and TRBJ2-3; 12 bases are a match to TRBD2. The CDR3 length is 16 residues. Germline lookup yields CDR1 SEHNR and CDR2 FQNEAQ (reference sequence). Unmatched junction bases numbered 8, after V lost 5 bases and J lost 5 bases.

This chain links TRBV2 with TRBJ2-5, with D possibly being TRBD1 (8 bases). The DNA end lines up better with TRBJ2-7; the J call may be wrong. The germline CDR1 and CDR2 sequences are SNHLY and FYNNEI. The CDR3 is 13 residues long. The CDR3 DNA follows: TGTGCCAGCCTCGGACAGGGAGGGTACGAGCAGTACTTC. Residues: CASLGQGGYEQYF.

The V call is TRBV20-1, the J call TRBJ1-5, with D possibly matching TRBD1 (5 bases). Germline V lookup: CDR1 DFQATT, CDR2 SNEGSKA (reference sequence). The V gene lost 6 bases and the J gene lost 4 bases, with 16 bases spanning the gap. There are 14 residues in the CDR3. The chain's CDR3 is CSAPGDSRNQPQHF. The CDR3 nucleotides read TGCAGTGCCCCTGGGGACTCGAGGAATCAGCCCCAGCATTTT.

The V gene is TRBV9, the J gene TRBJ2-3; 7 bases line up with TRBD2. This CDR3 spans 16 amino acids. The germline CDR1 and CDR2 sequences are SGDLS and YYNGEE. V trimming: 0 bases; J trimming: 4 bases; junction bases outside the gene matches: 8. The CDR3 coding sequence is TGTGCCAGCAGCGTAGGGTCGCGGGGGATCGCAGATACGCAGTATTTT. This encodes CASSVGSRGIADTQYF.

This chain connects TRBV30 to TRBJ2-3; 7 nucleotides agree with TRBD1. The CDR3 loop spans 15 amino acids. From germline, CDR1 is GTSNPN and CDR2 SVGIG (reference sequence). The trim removed 0 bases at V and 6 bases at J, leaving 9 bases unmatched. CDR3 DNA sequence: TGTGCCTGGAGTGTACAGGGGACAGCGAGCGATACGCAGTATTTT. Residues: CAWSVQGTASDTQYF. Full variable domain (remainder filled in from reference TRBV30 and TRBJ2-3): SQTIHQWPATLVQPVGSPLSLECTVEGTSNPNLYWYRQAAGRGLQLLFYSVGIGQISSEVPQNLSASRPQDRQFILSSKKLLLSDSGFYLCAWSVQGTASDTQYFGPGTRLTVL.

This clonotype showed up just once. The rearrangement uses TRBV28 and TRBJ1-4; no firm D call. Germline assignment: CDR1 MDHEN and CDR2 SYDVKM. Between the trimmed V and J ends, which lost 8 bases and 8 bases, there was a span of 12 bases. The CDR3 has 12 residues. The DNA of the CDR3 is TGTGCCAGCCGCCCGGGTGGGGAAAAACTGTTTTTT. Encoded protein: CASRPGGEKLFF.

This clonotype showed up just once. This rearrangement joins TRBV7-2 to TRBJ2-5; 9 positions match TRBD2. The V segment lost 6 bases and the J segment 4 bases; nucleotides outside the gene matches: 9. The CDR3 loop spans 15 amino acids. The germline V gene has CDR1 SGHTA and CDR2 FQGNSA. The CDR3 bases are TGTGCCAGCAGGTTTGGGACTAGCCCTAGAGAGACCCAGTACTTC. Protein: CASRFGTSPRETQYF.

The CDR3 sequence is CASSLDGTGYNEQFF. In DNA, the CDR3 is TGTGCCAGCAGCTTAGATGGGACAGGCTACAATGAGCAGTTCTTC. The chain combines TRBV11-2 with TRBJ2-1; the match to TRBD1 covers 8 bases. This CDR3 has 15 amino acids. The germline gives CDR1 SGHAT, CDR2 FQNNGV. V shed 0 bases and J 3 bases; nucleotides not matched to a gene: 1.

As to this clonotype: An end of the junction differs from the germline gene, which may be a read error. The gene calls are TRBV7-6 and TRBJ2-2; perhaps TRBD1 as D (6 bases). The CDR3 length is 16 residues. Germline V lookup: CDR1 SGHVS, CDR2 FNYEAQ. DNA for the CDR3: TGTGCCAGCAGCCGTGGGGGCTGGCAGAGCACCGAGGAGCTGTTTTTT. Amino acid sequence: CASSRGGWQSTEELFF.

This clonotype was seen a handful of times. This sequence joins TRBV20-1 and TRBJ2-5; D ambiguous. The CDR3 sequence is 11 residues long. The V end lost 2 bases, the J end lost 3 bases, and 4 bases lay between the germline ends. Germline loops: CDR1 DFQATT, CDR2 SNEGSKA (reference sequence). In nucleotides, the CDR3 is TGCAGTGCTAGACGGGAAGAGACCCAGTACTTC. It codes for CSARREETQYF.

This chain links TRBV28 with TRBJ2-1, with 12 bases identical to TRBD2. V shed 8 bases, J shed 8 bases, and the junction held 10 bases outside the gene matches. From germline, CDR1 is MDHEN and CDR2 SYDVKM. CDR3 length: 15 residues. CDR3 amino acids: CASGRELAGGHEQFF. The DNA of the CDR3 is TGTGCCAGCGGTCGGGAACTAGCGGGGGGCCATGAGCAGTTCTTC.

The rearrangement uses TRBV30 and TRBJ2-1; D remains ambiguous. The germline V gene has CDR1 GTSNPN and CDR2 SVGIG (reference sequence). Trimming cost V 4 bases and J 8 bases, with 18 bases left between them. The CDR3 spans 14 residues. The CDR3 reads CAWKRRLGLDEQFF. CDR3 DNA sequence: TGTGCCTGGAAGAGGCGTCTGGGGTTGGATGAGCAGTTCTTC.

This clonotype has more than one count but fewer than ten. The chain has TRBV20-1 and TRBJ2-2; 7 bases agree with TRBD1. The CDR3 is made up of 16 amino acids. Per germline, CDR1 DFQATT and CDR2 SNEGSKA (reference sequence). With V trimmed by 8 bases and J by 6 bases, 18 bases remained unmatched. The CDR3: CSSDQGDGGNPGELFF. The CDR3 DNA sequence: TGCAGTTCGGATCAGGGGGATGGGGGAAACCCCGGGGAGCTGTTTTTT.